The T cell receptor beta chain described here comes from a study of post-analysis software for immune sequencing data. Study in general: Relapsing-remitting, secondary progressive and progressive-relapsing courses of multiple sclerosis were included.

Every TCR beta cDNA library bore unique molecular identifiers. The yield from roughly 1 to 10 million T cells was roughly 0.5 million cDNA molecules in total. TCRdb re-analysed the PCR reads in MiXCR, keeping a single row per CDR3 protein. The repertoire holds approximately 730,000 distinct CDR3 sequences, with less than 35% as singletons. J was trimmed by 9 bases and V by 5 bases; bases with no gene match: 5. The CDR3 contains 15 residues. In regard to this clonotype: Its antigen remains unknown.

Study-wide results and limits: When the samples were clustered directly with F measure, those that had been prepared in the same batch showed strong co-clustering. When patients were compared with controls, a handful of TRBV segments were more frequent, TRBV5-6, TRBV5-1 and TRBV20-1 among them. For normalized Chao1 diversity, multiple sclerosis patients scored significantly lower than controls did.

The source material was blood. The TCR originated in a girl between 10 and 17 years old with multiple sclerosis. This chain joins TRBV12-3 or TRBV12-4 and TRBJ2-1, with 15 bases matching TRBD2. Written as DNA, the CDR3 is TGTGCCAGCAGTGCAGGACTAGCGGGAGGGGGTGAGCAGTTCTTC. It specifies CASSAGLAGGGEQFF.